The 11 T cell receptor beta chains below were found in one sample sequenced in a study of T cell responses to AZD1222 COVID-19 vaccine. Clones were read by immunoSEQ multiplex PCR, and TCRdb kept only the in-frame ones, dropping some. This sample has fewer than 85,000 clones, with about 87% found just once. The input for sequencing was peripheral blood, taken on day 0 of AZD1222 vaccination. The receptor set was obtained from an adult in good health.

The chain combines TRBV12-3 or TRBV12-4 with TRBJ2-2, with D perhaps TRBD1 (6 bases). The CDR3 loop spans 13 amino acids. Trimming removed 6 bases at V and 4 bases at J, with 9 bases between. In DNA, the CDR3 is TGTGCCAGCAGAACAGGGCCCACCGGGGAGCTGTTTTTT. This codes for CASRTGPTGELFF.

The chain recombines TRBV5-1 with TRBJ1-1, with 9 bases matching TRBD1. V lost 4 bases and J lost 1; bases outside the gene matches: 2. The CDR3 length is 14 residues. In germline, CDR1 is SGHRS, CDR2 YFSETQ. CDR3 DNA: TGCGCCAGCAGCAAGGACAGGGGGAACACTGAAGCTTTCTTT. Residues: CASSKDRGNTEAFF.

This chain uses TRBV9 with TRBJ1-2; D is possibly TRBD1 (6 bases). The CDR3 covers 13 residues. V was cut by 0 bases and J by 4 bases, with 7 bases left in between. Germline V gene data show CDR1 as SGDLS and CDR2 as YYNGEE. The CDR3 bases are TGTGCCAGCAGCGTAGGGGACACCTATGGCTACACCTTC. Translation: CASSVGDTYGYTF.

V usage is TRBV29-1 and J usage is TRBJ1-1; D unclear. Per germline, CDR1 SQVTM and CDR2 ANQGSEA. The CDR3 runs 14 residues. As DNA, the CDR3 is TGCAGTATCCCACCGGCAGGAGTGAACACTGAAGCTTTCTTT. Protein product: CSIPPAGVNTEAFF.

The chain employs TRBV9 and TRBJ1-6; 9 bases map to TRBD1. Germline V gives CDR1 SGDLS, CDR2 YYNGEE. After removal of 1 base from V and 10 bases from J, the junction contained 6 bases not matched to a gene. CDR3 size: 15 residues. The CDR3 region is CASSVRTGELSPLHF. The CDR3 DNA follows: TGTGCCAGCAGCGTAAGGACAGGGGAGTTATCACCCCTCCACTTT.

The V call is TRBV6-1, the J call TRBJ2-3, with D tentatively TRBD1 (6 bases). The CDR3 runs 16 residues. Per germline, CDR1 MNHNS and CDR2 SASEGT. V lost 3 bases and J 2 bases, leaving 15 bases between the germline ends. The CDR3 nucleotides are TGTGCCAGCAGTGAGAGGCCGGACAGTTACACAGATACGCAGTATTTT. Translation gives CASSERPDSYTDTQYF.

The chain uses TRBV28 and TRBJ2-5; 8 bases fit TRBD2. Germline V gives CDR1 MDHEN, CDR2 SYDVKM. Unmatched junction bases numbered 9, after V lost 11 bases and J lost 1 base. The CDR3 covers 14 residues. CDR3 in amino acids: CAHRGGGSQETQYF. The CDR3 nucleotides are TGTGCCCACCGGGGGGGAGGGTCCCAAGAGACCCAGTACTTC.

The V call is TRBV5-4, the J call TRBJ1-1; D remains ambiguous. The CDR3 is 15 amino acids. The germline CDR1 and CDR2 sequences are SGHNT and YYREEE (reference sequence). V was trimmed by 4 bases and J by 1 base, leaving 14 bases between them. CDR3 residues: CASSLDIRSNTEAFF. Written as DNA, the CDR3 is TGTGCCAGCAGCCTCGACATCCGATCGAACACTGAAGCTTTCTTT.

This chain uses TRBV7-9 with TRBJ1-3; 7 bases fit TRBD1. Per germline, CDR1 SEHNR and CDR2 FQNEAQ (reference sequence). V lost 5 bases to trimming and J lost 7 bases; unmatched junction nucleotides: 5. The CDR3 extends over 13 amino acids. The CDR3 DNA reads TGTGCCAGCAGCGACAGACAGGGCAACACCATATATTTT. This translates into CASSDRQGNTIYF.

The chain carries TRBV29-1 and TRBJ2-2; the D gene is possibly TRBD2 (7 bases). This CDR3 region has 15 residues. The germline CDR1 and CDR2 sequences are SQVTM and ANQGSEA. V was trimmed by 3 bases and J by 4 bases, leaving 15 bases between them. CDR3 bases: TGCAGCGTTGATTTCGCGGGGGCGGGCACCGGGGAGCTGTTTTTT. It yields the protein CSVDFAGAGTGELFF.

V gene TRBV20-1 combines with J gene TRBJ2-1; no firm D call. Looked up from germline, CDR1 is DFQATT and CDR2 is SNEGSKA (reference sequence). The V end lost 3 bases, the J end lost 3 bases, and 6 bases lay between the germline ends. The CDR3 runs 12 residues. The CDR3, as DNA: TGCAGTGCTAGTGACGACTACAATGAGCAGTTCTTC. It specifies CSASDDYNEQFF.